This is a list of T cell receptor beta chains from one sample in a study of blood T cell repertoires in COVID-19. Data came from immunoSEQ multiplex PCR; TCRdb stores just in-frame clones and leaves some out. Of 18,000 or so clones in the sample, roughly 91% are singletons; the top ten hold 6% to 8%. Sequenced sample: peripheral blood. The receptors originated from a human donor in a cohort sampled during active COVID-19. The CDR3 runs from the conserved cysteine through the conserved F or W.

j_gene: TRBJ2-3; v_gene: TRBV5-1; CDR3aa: CASSQTSASTDTQYF
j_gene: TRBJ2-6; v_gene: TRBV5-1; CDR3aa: CASSLVSSGANVLTF
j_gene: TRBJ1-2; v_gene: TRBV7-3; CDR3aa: CASSFTGGYGYTF
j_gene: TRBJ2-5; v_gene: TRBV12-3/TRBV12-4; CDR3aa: CASSRGIQETQYF
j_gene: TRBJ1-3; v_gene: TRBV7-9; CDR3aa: CASSATGVGNTIYF
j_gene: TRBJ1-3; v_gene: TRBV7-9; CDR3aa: CASSLSLLGGTLSGNTIYF
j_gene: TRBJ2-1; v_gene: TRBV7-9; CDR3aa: CASSLGAGGYNEQFF
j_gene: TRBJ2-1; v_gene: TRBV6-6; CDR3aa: CASSPTSHEQFF
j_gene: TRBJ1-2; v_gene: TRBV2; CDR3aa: CASTNRGTFYGYTF
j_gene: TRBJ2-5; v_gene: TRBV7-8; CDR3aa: CASSLALERGILETQYF
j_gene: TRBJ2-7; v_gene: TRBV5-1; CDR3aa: CASSTTGYEQYF
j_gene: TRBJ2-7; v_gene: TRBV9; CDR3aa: CASSVASSSYEQYF
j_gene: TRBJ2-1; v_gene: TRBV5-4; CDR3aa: CASSQTNEQFF
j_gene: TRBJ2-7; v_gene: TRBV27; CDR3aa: CASSFIRGPSHEQYF
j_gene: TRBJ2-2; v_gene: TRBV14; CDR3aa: CASSQVFPGLMNTGELFF
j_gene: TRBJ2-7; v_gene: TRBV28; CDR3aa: CASSFRGGEQYF
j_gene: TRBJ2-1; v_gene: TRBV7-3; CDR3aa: CASGAGSEQFF
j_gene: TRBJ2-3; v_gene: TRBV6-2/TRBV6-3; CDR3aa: CASSWTAGVNPSTDTQYF
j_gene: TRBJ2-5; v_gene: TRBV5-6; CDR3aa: CASSLERSGYNFGETQYF
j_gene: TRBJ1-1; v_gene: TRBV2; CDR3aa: CASSSSQKAFF
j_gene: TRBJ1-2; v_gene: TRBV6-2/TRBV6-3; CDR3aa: CASSYKVGSGYTF
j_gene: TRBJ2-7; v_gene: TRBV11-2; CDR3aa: CASSLASTGGYEQYF
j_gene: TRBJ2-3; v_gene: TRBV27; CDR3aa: CASRGGAGTQYF
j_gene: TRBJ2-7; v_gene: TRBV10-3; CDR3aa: CAIKVSGSTYEQYF
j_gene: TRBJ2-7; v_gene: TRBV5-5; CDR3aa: CASSPGTGNEQYF
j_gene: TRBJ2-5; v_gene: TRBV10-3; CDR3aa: CATARGSETQYF
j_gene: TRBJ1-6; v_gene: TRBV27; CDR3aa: CASSYRERSPLHF
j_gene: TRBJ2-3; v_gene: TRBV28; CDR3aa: CASSLQLAGGMTQYF
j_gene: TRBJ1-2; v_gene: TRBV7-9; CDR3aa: CASSLGQAINYGYTF
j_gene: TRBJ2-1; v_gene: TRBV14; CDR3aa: CASSQAAVPYNEQFF
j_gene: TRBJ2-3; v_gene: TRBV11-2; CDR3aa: CASSSSVPDTQYF
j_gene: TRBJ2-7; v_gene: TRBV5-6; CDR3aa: CASSSLAGGPDEQYF
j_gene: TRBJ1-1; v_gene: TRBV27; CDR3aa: CASSPRQVNTEAFF
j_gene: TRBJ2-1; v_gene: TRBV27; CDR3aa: CASSFQGKEQFF
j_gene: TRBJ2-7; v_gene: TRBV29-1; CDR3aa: CSVDPTGNYEQYF
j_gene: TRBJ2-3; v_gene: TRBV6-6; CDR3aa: CASSLERANTDTQYF
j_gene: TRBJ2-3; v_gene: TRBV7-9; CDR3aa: CASSLGLSSGTDTQYF
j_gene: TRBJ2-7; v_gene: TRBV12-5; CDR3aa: CASGLNGYEQYF
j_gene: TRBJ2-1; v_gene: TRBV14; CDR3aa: CASSVWTSGRAVYEQFF
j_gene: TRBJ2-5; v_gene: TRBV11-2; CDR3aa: CASSLGALKRETQYF
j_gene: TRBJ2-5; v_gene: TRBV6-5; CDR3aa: CASSWTSGDQETQYF
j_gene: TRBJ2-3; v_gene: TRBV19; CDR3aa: CASKLTSGTHTQYF
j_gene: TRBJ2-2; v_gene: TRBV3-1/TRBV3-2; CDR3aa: CASSRGQGAATGELFF
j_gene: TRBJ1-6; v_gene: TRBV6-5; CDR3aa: CASSRQGDSLHF